This section outlines one TCR beta chain sequence together with its context. Its antigen is not identified. Patients picked for sequencing had shown CD8+CD57+ cell expansion detected by flow cytometry. There are 12 residues in the CDR3. Looked up from germline, CDR1 is SGHDN and CDR2 is FVKESK. Trimming took 4 bases from V and 10 from J, leaving 13 bases between them. Researchers used genomic DNA as the template to profile TCR beta VDJ and CDR3. TCRdb fed the reads into MiXCR, producing one record per CDR3 protein. The sample carries a few hundred thousand distinct CDR3 sequences, about half recorded once. This record comes from a study of CD8+CD57+ T cells in acquired aplastic anemia. Study-level information: Sorted cells (CD4+ and CD8+) yielded DNA amounts that averaged approximately 3.2 ug. The study, taken as a whole, reports: Between patients and controls, 25 to 35 CD8+ CDR3 sequences were found in common.

This receptor was taken from a human donor with aplastic anemia. The chain carries TRBV14 and TRBJ1-1; D gene uncertain. Sequenced input: sorted CD4+, CD8+, or CD8+CD57+ T cells (not recorded which) from PBMCs. The CDR3: CASSLHGKGAFF. DNA for the CDR3: TGTGCCAGCAGCCTTCACGGGAAGGGAGCTTTCTTT.